There are a few counts of the clone carrying this T cell receptor (beta chain). The sample originates from a study of blood T cells in healthy people across ages. Alongside a J-beta primer mix, a sample-barcoded 5' primer served in a second PCR lasting roughly 6 to 11 cycles. In TCRdb, the 5' RACE reads were re-called with MiXCR into one record per CDR3 protein. The repertoire holds fewer than 800,000 distinct CDR3 sequences, with 49% as singletons. Germline V gene sequence: CDR1 LGHDT, CDR2 YNNKEL (reference sequence). CDR3 length: 16 amino acids. Trimming cost V 4 bases and J 0 bases; bases outside gene matches: 4.

The sequenced sample consisted of blood. The sequence was collected from a woman aged 55-69 years in good health. This sequence joins TRBV3-1 and TRBJ2-4; the match to TRBD2 covers 9 bases. The CDR3 sequence: CASSRSGSLAKNIQYF. Here the CDR3 DNA reads TGTGCCAGCAGCCGTAGCGGGAGCTTAGCCAAAAACATTCAGTACTTC.